This entry lists 11 T cell receptor beta chains sequenced from one sample in a study of regulatory T cells in long-lasting Graves disease. Investigators prepared the TCR beta libraries by applying iRepertoire HTBI primers and Arm-PCR of CDR3 regions. One entry per CDR3 protein results from TCRdb running MiXCR on the multiplex PCR reads. Among about 660,000 distinct CDR3 sequences listed, about 32% were seen once. Time point specified: persistent/refractory GD, antithyroid drugs over 5 years with positive TRAb. PBMC RNA was the source of the TCR library. Material: peripheral blood mononuclear cells (PBMCs), obtained when the disease was refractory, from a patient treated with antithyroid drugs. Every receptor here comes from a female donor with Graves disease.

V usage is TRBV3-1 and J usage is TRBJ1-1; D not certain. This CDR3 comprises 14 residues. Germline CDR1 LGHDT, CDR2 YNNKEL (reference sequence). Trimming took off 0 bases at V and 4 bases at J, with 9 bases between the two ends. CDR3 in DNA: TGTGCCAGCAGCCAAGATGCCCTCAGCACTGAAGCTTTCTTT. This sequence encodes CASSQDALSTEAFF.

This clonotype was counted between two and nine times. Here the CDR3 DNA reads TGTGCCACCAGGAAGGGACAGGCTAATGAAAAACTGTTTTTT. This sequence encodes CATRKGQANEKLFF. The V call is TRBV15, the J call TRBJ1-4; 8 bases map to TRBD1. Trimming at V came to 6 bases and at J to 3 bases, leaving 3 bases not matched to a gene. This CDR3 is built from 14 residues. Germline CDR1 reads LNHNV; CDR2 reads YYDKDF (reference sequence).

This clonotype has only a few counts. V gene TRBV3-1 combines with J gene TRBJ1-2; 8 bases map to TRBD1. CDR1 LGHDT and CDR2 YNNKEL come from the germline V gene (reference sequence). Losses at the gene ends were 4 bases for V and 8 bases for J; bases not matched to a gene: 6. CDR3 length: 13 residues. CDR3 DNA: TGTGCCAGCAGCCGTACGGACAGGGAAGGCTACACCTTC. This codes for CASSRTDREGYTF.

The chain couples TRBV10-3 to TRBJ1-2, with D maybe TRBD1 (6 bases). Germline lookup yields CDR1 ENHRY and CDR2 SYGVKD. CDR3 length: 16 residues. The V end lost 8 bases, the J end lost 0 bases, and 19 bases lay between the germline ends. The CDR3 reads CAIPHGEQGANYGYTF. CDR3 bases: TGTGCCATCCCCCATGGGGAACAGGGCGCTAACTATGGCTACACCTTC.

The chain carries TRBV29-1 and TRBJ1-1; a possible D gene is TRBD1 (6 bases). In germline, CDR1 is SQVTM, CDR2 ANQGSEA. V lost 1 base and J 5 bases, leaving 11 bases between the germline ends. The CDR3 is 13 amino acids. CDR3 amino acids: CSVEGQGYTEAFF. The CDR3 DNA follows: TGCAGCGTTGAAGGGCAGGGGTATACTGAAGCTTTCTTT. Combining the CDR3 with reference TRBV29-1 and TRBJ1-1 gives the whole variable domain SAVISQKPSRDICQRGTSLTIQCQVDSQVTMMFWYRQQPGQSLTLIATANQGSEATYESGFVIDKFPISRPNLTFSTLTVSNMSPEDSSIYLCSVEGQGYTEAFFGQGTRLTVV.

The chain has TRBV6-1 and TRBJ2-5; TRBD1 aligns across 7 bases. Germline values: CDR1 MNHNS, CDR2 SASEGT. CDR3 size: 14 residues. The J segment lost 0 bases and the V segment lost 7 bases, leaving 5 bases of the junction unmatched. This chain's CDR3 is CASNGQADQETQYF. CDR3 coding DNA: TGTGCCAGCAATGGACAGGCGGACCAAGAGACCCAGTACTTC.

Comments on this clonotype: The junction and the germline gene differ at one end; a read error may be behind it. The CDR3 sequence: CTTSREGGPYEQYF. Here the CDR3 DNA reads TGTACCACCAGCAGAGAGGGGGGGCCCTACGAGCAGTACTTC. The J gene is TRBJ2-7, the V gene TRBV15; D is perhaps TRBD2 (7 bases). Germline V lookup: CDR1 LNHNV, CDR2 YYDKDF (reference sequence). There are 14 residues in the CDR3. The whole variable domain, filled in from reference TRBV15 and TRBJ2-7, reads DAMVIQNPRYQVTQFGKPVTLSCSQTLNHNVMYWYQQKSSQAPKLLFHYYDKDFNNEADTPDNFQSRRPNTSFCFLDIRSPGLGDTAMYLCTTSREGGPYEQYFGPGTRLTVT.

The CDR3 sequence: CAWGKLGGQLFF. The CDR3 bases are TGTGCCTGGGGGAAACTCGGCGGGCAACTGTTTTTT. This chain connects TRBV30 to TRBJ1-4; D not resolved. This CDR3 has 12 amino acids. V lost 5 bases and J 12 bases, leaving 16 bases between the germline ends. Per the germline V gene, CDR1 is GTSNPN and CDR2 is SVGIG (reference sequence).

This chain uses TRBV7-9 with TRBJ1-2, with D possibly matching TRBD1 (5 bases). V lost 2 bases and J lost 3, with 10 bases in between. The germline V gene has CDR1 SEHNR and CDR2 FQNEAQ (reference sequence). This CDR3 region has 14 residues. The CDR3 DNA is TGTGCCAGCAGCTTATCCTCGGGGGACTATGGCTACACCTTC. Translation gives CASSLSSGDYGYTF. Using reference TRBV7-9 and TRBJ1-2 for the parts outside the CDR3, the full variable domain is DTGVSQNPRHKITKRGQNVTFRCDPISEHNRLYWYRQTLGQGPEFLTYFQNEAQLEKSRLLSDRFSAERPKGSFSTLEIQRTEQGDSAMYLCASSLSSGDYGYTFGSGTRLTVV.

The V and J genes are TRBV5-4 and TRBJ1-5, with unresolved D. V dropped 0 bases and J dropped 2 bases, with 9 bases sitting between them. This CDR3 is 15 amino acids long. From germline, CDR1 is SGHNT and CDR2 YYREEE (reference sequence). The CDR3 region is CASSLDGKGNQPQHF. The CDR3 DNA is TGTGCCAGCAGCTTGGATGGGAAGGGCAATCAGCCCCAGCATTTT.

J is TRBJ1-1 and V is TRBV6-1; 8 nucleotides line up with TRBD1. Trimming removed 6 bases from V and 6 bases from J; junction bases left unmatched: 21. Germline V lookup: CDR1 MNHNS, CDR2 SASEGT. This CDR3 region has 18 residues. CDR3 nucleotides: TGTGCCAGCAGCTGTAGGACAGGGCCATACCAGGGTGGGGCTGAAGCTTTCTTT. Translating it yields CASSCRTGPYQGGAEAFF.